This T cell receptor beta chain derives from a study of T cell responses to AZD1222 COVID-19 vaccine (dated by TCRdb to about 2021). About the full investigation: A total of 230 to 250 trial participants underwent TCR sequencing, of whom about 200 had received two doses of AZD1222 and approximately 25 had received two doses of the MenACWY control vaccine. Trial participants were enrolled by age into subgroups of 18-55, 56-69 and 70-plus years, and around 150, 28 and 57 TCR-sequenced participants, respectively, were included in these subgroups.

The time point label corresponds to: baseline before first vaccination. This specimen's treatment or condition label, interpreted: meningococcal conjugate vaccine given as trial control. The vaccinee samples were drawn from two UK trials, COV001 and COV002, one of which was a single-blind randomized controlled phase 2/3 trial testing AZD1222 (ChAdOx1 nCoV-19) in healthy adults. For TCRbeta chain sequencing, PBMC samples were collected from trial participants at day 0 and at day 28 after the second dose. Results the study describes overall, beyond this receptor: No day 14 peak-response samples were available, so repertoires were characterized only after the peak T cell response. Only five to seven AZD1222 recipients were SARS-CoV-2 seropositive at baseline, limiting conclusions about previously exposed vaccinees. Most participants were white British and females outnumbered males, and the authors suggested that clonal diversity may have been underestimated. In the small 56-69-year group, the increase in depth fell short of significance, most likely because of low power. A significant rise in spike-specific TCR breadth and depth was observed after two AZD1222 doses relative to day 0 and relative to MenACWY recipients. Vaccine-associated CD4 TCRs spanned the whole spike protein, with dominant responses in regions 160-218 and 743-854. Epitopes outside the regions mutated in the B.1.351 and B.1.1.7 variants were reportedly recognized by nearly half of the unique spike-specific TCRs.

Worth noting for this clone: Its cognate antigen has yet to be identified. Base quality data are lacking; no much larger clone is found one base away.

The CDR3 regions of human TCRbeta chains were subjected to immunosequencing. From the authors' description of their analysis: TCRs in the repertoires were matched against a reference library of SARS-CoV-2-specific TCRs that had been generated with the MIRA antigen-specificity platform. Breadth was defined as the fraction of unique TCRs that were SARS-CoV-2-associated. Depth was defined as the fraction of total T cells that were SARS-CoV-2-associated. Using the MIRA data, each spike-specific TCR was assigned both to the spike region to which the TCR was reactive and to a CD4 or CD8 class. Log10-transformed breadth and depth values were compared by one-way ANOVA with Sidak's multiple comparisons tests. What TCRdb holds here is the immuneACCESS table cut down to in-frame rearrangements. Part of the clones is not present; checked against another copy, under half of the missing clones reflect an unresolved V gene, and the others are unexplained. V and J calls and clone size are those listed in that table; D and trimming were worked out from the DNA. This sample gives 75,000 to 100,000 clones in total; approximately 86% of them show up just once. The ten largest make up 10% of the sample.

The germline V gene (reference sequence) gives CDR1 as SEHNR and CDR2 as FQNEAQ. Trimming accounts for 3 bases at V and 6 bases at J, while the number of junction bases matched to no gene is 5. The CDR3 runs 14 amino acids, cysteine and phenylalanine included. The CDR3 DNA has 42 bases and is translated from base 1. The receptor's source is an adult in good health. The chain uses TRBV7-9 and TRBJ2-1, and 7 bases in between align with TRBD2. The specimen comprised peripheral blood, sampled on day 0 of MenACWY control vaccination. The nucleotide sequence is given as TGTGCCAGCAGCTTGTCGGGGGGTTTCAATGAGCAGTTCTTC. Its translation reads: CASSLSGGFNEQFF. The full variable domain, completed from the reference TRBV7-9 and TRBJ2-1 proteins outside the CDR3, reads DTGVSQNPRHKITKRGQNVTFRCDPISEHNRLYWYRQTLGQGPEFLTYFQNEAQLEKSRLLSDRFSAERPKGSFSTLEIQRTEQGDSAMYLCASSLSGGFNEQFFGPGTRLTVL.